This T cell receptor (beta chain) was found in a study of T cell responses to AZD1222 COVID-19 vaccine. In germline, CDR1 is SGDLS, CDR2 YYNGEE. CDR3 length: 16 amino acids. V gave up 4 bases and J gave up 8 bases; unmatched junction bases: 9. Generated by immunoSEQ multiplex PCR, the TCRdb table keeps only in-frame clones and is missing some. The table records 150,000 to 190,000 clones, about nine tenths of them present only once. The input for sequencing was peripheral blood, taken 28 days after the second AZD1222 dose. V is TRBV9 and J is TRBJ2-1, with 13 nucleotides matching TRBD2. This clonotype originated in an adult who received the AZD1222 COVID-19 vaccine. In nucleotides, the CDR3 is TGTGCCAGCAGCCTCGCCGGGACTAGCGGGATTTATGAGCAGTTCTTC. Encoded protein: CASSLAGTSGIYEQFF.